This TCR beta chain was profiled in a study of PD-1 blockade in mismatch repair-deficient tumors. TCRdb's table, derived via immunoSEQ multiplex PCR, lists solely in-frame clones and lacks some. In the table there are more than 40,000 clones, 81% of which are singletons. V was shortened by 7 bases and J by 5 bases, with 17 bases between the two germline ends. The CDR3 extends over 13 amino acids. In germline, CDR1 is SQVTM, CDR2 ANQGSEA. This sample comprised peripheral blood, obtained 20 weeks after starting pembrolizumab. The rearrangement links TRBV29-1 to TRBJ2-5, with D perhaps assigned TRBD1 or TRBD2 (5 bases each). The receptor was isolated from an adult with mismatch repair-deficient cancer. This CDR3 reads CSASIGTGETQYF. The DNA for the CDR3 is TGCAGCGCCTCTATTGGGACCGGGGAGACCCAGTACTTC.